What follows are 11 T cell receptor beta chains derived from one specimen sequenced in a study of blood T cell repertoires in COVID-19. TCRdb's copy holds only in-frame clones and misses some; the assay was immunoSEQ multiplex PCR. Among a few hundred thousand clones listed, around four fifths were seen once. The sequencing input was peripheral blood. Every receptor here comes from a man aged 25-45 years who had recovered from COVID-19.

The V and J genes are TRBV7-2 and TRBJ2-7; a weak D match, TRBD1 (6 bases). Germline V gives CDR1 SGHTA, CDR2 FQGNSA. Trimming cost V 3 bases and J 3 bases, with 9 bases left between them. There are 13 residues in the CDR3. The chain's CDR3 is CASSLTGDYEQYV. The CDR3 nucleotides read TGTGCCAGCAGCTTGACAGGCGACTACGAGCAGTACGTC.

The chain joins TRBV18 to TRBJ2-2, with TRBD1 matching 7 bases. V was pared by 8 bases and J by 4 bases, with 10 bases of the junction left unmatched. This CDR3 contains 15 residues. CDR1 is KGHSH, CDR2 LQKENI, per germline. CDR3 residues: CASLLTGSATGELFF. In DNA, the CDR3 is TGTGCCAGCCTATTGACAGGGTCGGCCACCGGGGAGCTGTTTTTT.

V gene TRBV7-9 combines with J gene TRBJ2-5, with 7 bases identical to TRBD1. CDR3 length equals 14 residues. Germline V CDR1 and CDR2: SEHNR, FQNEAQ (reference sequence). The V segment lost 5 bases and the J segment 5 bases; nucleotides outside the gene matches: 8. For the CDR3, the DNA is TGTGCCAGCAGCCTAAGACAGGGAGTCGAGACCCAGTACTTC. Protein: CASSLRQGVETQYF.

The chain carries TRBV2 and TRBJ1-4; D is undetermined. The length of the CDR3 is 14 residues. CDR1 is SNHLY and CDR2 is FYNNEI in the germline V gene. The V end was cut by 4 bases, the J end by 5 bases, with 11 bases between. CDR3 in amino acids: CASSVRHPNEKLFF. In nucleotides, the CDR3 is TGTGCCAGCAGTGTGAGACACCCAAATGAAAAACTGTTTTTT.

The chain combines TRBV5-4 with TRBJ2-3; TRBD2 aligns across 12 bases. With V trimmed by 4 bases and J by 1 base, 7 bases remained unmatched. The CDR3 covers 17 residues. Germline V lookup: CDR1 SGHNT, CDR2 YYREEE (reference sequence). CDR3 residues: CASSLRLAGARTDTQYF. DNA of the CDR3: TGTGCCAGCAGCCTCCGACTAGCGGGGGCCCGCACAGATACGCAGTATTTT.

This chain connects TRBV5-4 to TRBJ2-1; 9 bases are a match to TRBD2. The CDR3 sequence is 15 residues long. Looked up from germline, CDR1 is SGHNT and CDR2 is YYREEE (reference sequence). V shed 4 bases and J 9 bases; nucleotides not matched to a gene: 11. CDR3 region: CASSPQRGEIGEQFF. The DNA of the CDR3 is TGTGCCAGCAGCCCCCAGCGGGGGGAGATTGGTGAGCAGTTCTTC.

This chain uses TRBV18 with TRBJ2-7; 7 bases match TRBD1. After removal of 5 bases from V and 3 bases from J, the junction contained 4 bases not matched to a gene. Germline CDR1 reads KGHSH; CDR2 reads LQKENI. The CDR3 extends over 13 amino acids. The CDR3 DNA is TGTGCCAGCTCAACGGGACAGATCTACGAGCAGTACGTC. Translated, it gives CASSTGQIYEQYV.

The chain joins TRBV6-1 to TRBJ1-2; D is ambiguous. Germline CDR1 MNHNS, CDR2 SASEGT. Trimming pared 1 base from V and 6 bases from J, leaving 9 bases between. The CDR3 sequence is 13 residues long. The CDR3 sequence: CASSEEEVHGYTF. CDR3 coding DNA: TGTGCCAGCAGTGAAGAGGAGGTCCATGGCTACACCTTC.

The rearrangement joins TRBV13 to TRBJ2-3; the D gene is possibly TRBD2 (5 bases). V was cut by 1 base and J by 4 bases, with 9 bases left in between. The CDR3 has 14 amino acids. Per the germline V gene, CDR1 is PRHDT and CDR2 is FYEKMQ (reference sequence). The CDR3 bases are TGTGCCAGCAGCTTAGTACTAGGTGCAGATACGCAGTATTTT. Its translation is CASSLVLGADTQYF.

The chain is built from TRBV7-6 and TRBJ2-7, with a weak D call TRBD1 (5 bases). The CDR3 covers 14 residues. Trimming stripped 5 bases from V and 6 bases from J, with 17 bases between. Germline V lookup: CDR1 SGHVS, CDR2 FNYEAQ. The CDR3 DNA sequence: TGTGCCAGCAGCCCGGGTCAGGGATTATTCGAGCAGTACTTC. It encodes CASSPGQGLFEQYF.

In nucleotides, the CDR3 is TGTGCCAGCTCACCACCGGGACAGGTTTACACCGGGGAGCTGTTTTTT. As protein: CASSPPGQVYTGELFF. The J gene is TRBJ2-2, the V gene TRBV18; the match to TRBD1 covers 8 bases. With V trimmed by 0 bases and J by 3 bases, 3 bases remained unmatched. There are 16 residues in the CDR3. Germline CDR1 reads KGHSH; CDR2 reads LQKENI.